The 4 T cell receptor beta chains in this list originate from one sample, sequenced in a study of OX40 agonist ivuxolimab in advanced cancers. The method was immunoSEQ multiplex PCR; TCRdb's version includes in-frame clones alone and lacks a portion of them. The profile shows tens of thousands of clones, 88% of them singletons. The specimen was CD4+ or CD8+ T cells sorted from blood, collected in a trial of the OX40 agonist ivuxolimab. The receptors shown here come from an adult with an advanced solid tumor such as melanoma, head and neck, liver or kidney cancer.

This clone was detected a few times. This chain connects TRBV29-1 to TRBJ1-1; TRBD1 is a possible D gene (5 bases). This CDR3 has 11 residues. The germline CDR1 and CDR2 sequences are SQVTM and ANQGSEA. The V gene lost 4 bases and the J gene lost 7 bases, with 10 bases spanning the gap. CDR3 in amino acids: CSVGTGFEAFF. For the CDR3, the DNA is TGCAGCGTTGGAACAGGTTTTGAAGCTTTCTTT.

The rearrangement joins TRBV28 to TRBJ2-5; 8 nucleotides match TRBD1. CDR1 and CDR2 from the germline V gene are MDHEN and SYDVKM. The ends lost 3 bases at V and 0 bases at J; junction bases unmatched: 9. The CDR3 is 17 residues long. The CDR3 region is CASSFTPGQANQETQYF. As DNA, the CDR3 is TGTGCCAGCAGTTTTACCCCGGGACAGGCCAACCAAGAGACCCAGTACTTC.

The chain is built from TRBV5-6 and TRBJ1-2, with TRBD1 as a possible D gene (5 bases). Trimming shortened V by 4 bases and J by 2 bases, and 9 bases separated the two germline ends. In germline, CDR1 is SGHDT, CDR2 YYEEEE. CDR3 length: 13 amino acids. The CDR3 nucleotides are TGTGCCAGCAGCGAGACAGTGAACTATGGCTACACCTTC. Translated: CASSETVNYGYTF.

The CDR3 here is CASNAGTVETQYF. In nucleotides, the CDR3 is TGTGCCAGCAATGCCGGGACAGTAGAGACCCAGTACTTC. The J gene is TRBJ2-5, the V gene TRBV6-1, with 7 positions matching TRBD1. V was pared by 7 bases and J by 4 bases, with 6 bases of the junction left unmatched. The germline CDR1 and CDR2 sequences are MNHNS and SASEGT. This CDR3 is built from 13 residues.